This T cell receptor beta chain was sequenced during a study of cytomegalovirus exposure and HLA in healthy donors. Study context: The 90 to 150 validation repertoires used a platform that matched the one used for the approximately 700 first-cohort repertoires, as a later analysis reported. Study-level findings and limits: For cytomegalovirus status, the classifier reportedly gave diagnoses with high specificity and sensitivity. The study designated 150 to 200 TCR beta chains cytomegalovirus-associated. Later, an analysis found that TCR clusters from the first cohort tended to co-occur in the 110 or so validation repertoires.

As to this clone: Its antigen is currently unknown.

V lost 3 bases to trimming and J lost 1 base, with 9 bases between them. Germline CDR1 and CDR2: MNHNY and SVGAGI (reference sequence). This CDR3 spans 14 amino acids. Generated by immunoSEQ multiplex PCR, the TCRdb table keeps only in-frame clones and is missing some. The table lists 59,000 or so clones, roughly 89% of them singletons, with more than 14% in the top ten. The sample comprised PBMCs. The clonotype was recovered from a woman in her late teens or twenties in good health and CMV-seronegative. The chain uses TRBV6-6 and TRBJ1-1; no firm D call. In DNA, the CDR3 is TGTGCCAGCAGTTATTATAGCCCGAACACTGAAGCTTTCTTT. Amino acid sequence: CASSYYSPNTEAFF.